Here is one T cell receptor beta chain with its context. This CDR3 is built from 15 residues. Germline trimming cut 4 bases from V and 3 bases from J; bases unmatched to any gene: 8. Germline loops: CDR1 SGHRS, CDR2 YFSETQ. This sample stems from a study of control samples from healthy donors and cancer patients. Some clones are missing from TCRdb's copy, which holds only in-frame ones; the method was immunoSEQ multiplex PCR. The data contain roughly 130,000 clones, less than 95% of them singletons. The J gene is TRBJ1-1, the V gene TRBV5-1; TRBD1 agrees at 8 bases. This clonotype originated in a man aged 18 to 30 in good health. The sequencing input was blood. The CDR3 DNA is TGCGCCAGCAGCCCTAGACAGGGGTACGACACTGAAGCTTTCTTT. It yields the protein CASSPRQGYDTEAFF.